Presented here are 14 T cell receptor beta chains from one specimen sequenced in a study of T-cell reconstitution after alpha-beta-depleted transplantation in children. The TCRbeta library was prepared with unique molecular identifiers. TCRdb reprocessed the PCR reads with MiXCR, giving one entry per CDR3 protein. The sample lists about 610,000 distinct CDR3 sequences; roughly a tenth were seen once. Sequences were derived from PBMCs from the stem cell graft donor, sampled from the stem cell graft. The receptor set was obtained from a human donor who donated a stem cell graft to a child with acute myeloid leukemia.

This clonotype has just a few counts. The genes are TRBV12-3 or TRBV12-4 and TRBJ1-1, with 7 bases matching TRBD1. This CDR3 spans 16 amino acids. V lost 5 bases and J lost 1; bases outside the gene matches: 10. CDR3 nucleotide sequence: TGTGCCAGCAGTAATAGAGGGGGCAGTGGGAACACTGAAGCTTTCTTT. It specifies CASSNRGGSGNTEAFF.

This clonotype appeared a few times. The CDR3 protein is CSARRFRGQGETQYF. For the CDR3, the DNA is TGCAGTGCTAGGCGATTTCGGGGGCAGGGAGAGACCCAGTACTTC. The chain couples TRBV20-1 to TRBJ2-5; D might be TRBD1 or TRBD2, each matching 6 bases. Trimming left V 3 bases short and J 4 bases short, with 18 bases between. The CDR3 covers 15 residues. CDR1 and CDR2 (germline): DFQATT, SNEGSKA (reference sequence).

There are many counts of this clonotype. V and J are TRBV27 and TRBJ2-7, with D unresolved. The CDR3 is 13 residues long. Germline V CDR1 and CDR2: MNHEY, SMNVEV (reference sequence). V lost 6 bases to trimming and J lost 5 bases, with 14 bases between them. The CDR3 nucleotides are TGTGCCAGCAGCATGACCTGGTTTAACGAGCAGTACTTC. The encoded protein is CASSMTWFNEQYF.

The V and J genes are TRBV6-1 and TRBJ1-1; D ambiguous. Germline CDR1 MNHNS, CDR2 SASEGT. V was cut by 1 base and J by 3 bases, with 6 bases left in between. There are 13 residues in the CDR3. CDR3 loop: CASSEVAYTEAFF. CDR3 in DNA: TGTGCCAGCAGTGAAGTAGCGTACACTGAAGCTTTCTTT.

This clonotype was detected many times. This chain connects TRBV28 to TRBJ2-2; 7 bases fit TRBD1. The germline V gene has CDR1 MDHEN and CDR2 SYDVKM. There are 15 residues in the CDR3. V was clipped by 6 bases and J by 7 bases; unmatched bases: 11. The CDR3 is CASREQGPKGGELFF. The CDR3 nucleotides are TGTGCCAGCAGAGAACAGGGGCCCAAGGGCGGGGAGCTGTTTTTT.

This rearrangement joins TRBV15 to TRBJ2-5; TRBD1 or TRBD2 may be the D gene (5 bases each). Trimming took off 3 bases at V and 1 base at J, with 9 bases between the two ends. The CDR3 extends over 14 amino acids. From germline, CDR1 is LNHNV and CDR2 YYDKDF (reference sequence). The DNA of the CDR3 is TGTGCCACCAGCAGGGGGGTTCTCCAAGAGACCCAGTACTTC. Translating gives CATSRGVLQETQYF.

This clonotype has at least ten counts. CDR3 DNA sequence: TGTGCCAGCAGCGTAGTGGGCCGGGGGCGACATGGCTACACCTTC. Amino acid sequence: CASSVVGRGRHGYTF. The gene calls are TRBV9 and TRBJ1-2; tentative D call: TRBD1 (6 bases). V was trimmed by 0 bases and J by 6 bases, leaving 15 bases between them. Germline CDR1 SGDLS, CDR2 YYNGEE. The CDR3 has 15 amino acids.

This chain uses TRBV20-1 with TRBJ1-1, with D perhaps matching TRBD1 (6 bases). The V end was cut by 3 bases, the J end by 4 bases, with 15 bases between. The length of the CDR3 is 14 residues. CDR1 is DFQATT and CDR2 is SNEGSKA in the germline V gene (reference sequence). This CDR3 reads CSARIPGGSTEAFF. The DNA for the CDR3 is TGCAGTGCTAGGATCCCGGGGGGCAGCACTGAAGCTTTCTTT.

This clonotype was detected a few times. The chain combines TRBV2 with TRBJ2-7, with 7 nucleotides matching TRBD2. Trimming took 11 bases from V and 3 from J; bases not matched to a gene: 13. CDR1 is SNHLY, CDR2 FYNNEI, per germline. This CDR3 contains 14 residues. CDR3 nucleotides: TGTGCCGGCTCGGGGGGACTAAACGACTACGAGCAGTACTTC. Translation gives CAGSGGLNDYEQYF.

This clonotype was seen more than once but under ten times. The rearrangement uses TRBV28 and TRBJ2-5; TRBD1 might be the D (6 bases). The V end was cut by 4 bases, the J end by 6 bases, with 9 bases between. The CDR3 contains 12 residues. Looked up from germline, CDR1 is MDHEN and CDR2 is SYDVKM. DNA for the CDR3: TGTGCCAGCAGTTCGACAGGCCAGACCCAGTACTTC. This encodes CASSSTGQTQYF.

This clonotype was seen more than once but under ten times. This chain links TRBV4-3 with TRBJ2-1, with 10 bases matching TRBD2. CDR1 is LGHNA, CDR2 YSLEER, per germline. Trimming removed 5 bases from V and 6 bases from J; junction bases left unmatched: 16. This CDR3 has 18 residues. Written as DNA, the CDR3 is TGCGCCAGCAGCTTTCATTGGGGAGCGGGAGGGCCCGGCAATGAGCAGTTCTTC. Translated, it gives CASSFHWGAGGPGNEQFF.

This clonotype has just a few counts. V and J are TRBV5-1 and TRBJ1-1; TRBD1 matches 7 bases. V gave up 2 bases and J gave up 10 bases; unmatched junction bases: 14. The CDR3 spans 15 residues. CDR1 is SGHRS and CDR2 is YFSETQ in the germline V gene. The CDR3 spells CASSLGGDSFARAFF. CDR3 DNA: TGCGCCAGCAGCTTAGGAGGGGACAGCTTCGCTCGAGCTTTCTTT. Full variable domain (missing parts from reference TRBV5-1 and TRBJ1-1): KAGVTQTPRYLIKTRGQQVTLSCSPISGHRSVSWYQQTPGQGLQFLFEYFSETQRNKGNFPGRFSGRQFSNSRSEMNVSTLELGDSALYLCASSLGGDSFARAFFGQGTRLTVV.

This clonotype was seen a few times. This chain joins TRBV20-1 and TRBJ1-1; 8 bases map to TRBD1. The J segment lost 2 bases and the V segment lost 5 bases, leaving 4 bases of the junction unmatched. Germline assignment: CDR1 DFQATT and CDR2 SNEGSKA (reference sequence). The CDR3 covers 13 residues. Here the CDR3 reads CSALTGGNTEAFF. The CDR3 bases are TGCAGTGCTCTAACAGGGGGAAACACTGAAGCTTTCTTT.

The chain couples TRBV5-5 to TRBJ2-3; D is perhaps TRBD1 or TRBD2 (6 bases each). The V and J ends lost 5 bases and 11 bases respectively, with 18 bases between them. Germline values: CDR1 SGHKS, CDR2 YYEKEE (reference sequence). The CDR3 is 13 residues long. The CDR3 loop is CASRSGGGVGQYF. CDR3 DNA: TGTGCCAGCAGATCAGGAGGGGGAGTTGGGCAGTATTTT.